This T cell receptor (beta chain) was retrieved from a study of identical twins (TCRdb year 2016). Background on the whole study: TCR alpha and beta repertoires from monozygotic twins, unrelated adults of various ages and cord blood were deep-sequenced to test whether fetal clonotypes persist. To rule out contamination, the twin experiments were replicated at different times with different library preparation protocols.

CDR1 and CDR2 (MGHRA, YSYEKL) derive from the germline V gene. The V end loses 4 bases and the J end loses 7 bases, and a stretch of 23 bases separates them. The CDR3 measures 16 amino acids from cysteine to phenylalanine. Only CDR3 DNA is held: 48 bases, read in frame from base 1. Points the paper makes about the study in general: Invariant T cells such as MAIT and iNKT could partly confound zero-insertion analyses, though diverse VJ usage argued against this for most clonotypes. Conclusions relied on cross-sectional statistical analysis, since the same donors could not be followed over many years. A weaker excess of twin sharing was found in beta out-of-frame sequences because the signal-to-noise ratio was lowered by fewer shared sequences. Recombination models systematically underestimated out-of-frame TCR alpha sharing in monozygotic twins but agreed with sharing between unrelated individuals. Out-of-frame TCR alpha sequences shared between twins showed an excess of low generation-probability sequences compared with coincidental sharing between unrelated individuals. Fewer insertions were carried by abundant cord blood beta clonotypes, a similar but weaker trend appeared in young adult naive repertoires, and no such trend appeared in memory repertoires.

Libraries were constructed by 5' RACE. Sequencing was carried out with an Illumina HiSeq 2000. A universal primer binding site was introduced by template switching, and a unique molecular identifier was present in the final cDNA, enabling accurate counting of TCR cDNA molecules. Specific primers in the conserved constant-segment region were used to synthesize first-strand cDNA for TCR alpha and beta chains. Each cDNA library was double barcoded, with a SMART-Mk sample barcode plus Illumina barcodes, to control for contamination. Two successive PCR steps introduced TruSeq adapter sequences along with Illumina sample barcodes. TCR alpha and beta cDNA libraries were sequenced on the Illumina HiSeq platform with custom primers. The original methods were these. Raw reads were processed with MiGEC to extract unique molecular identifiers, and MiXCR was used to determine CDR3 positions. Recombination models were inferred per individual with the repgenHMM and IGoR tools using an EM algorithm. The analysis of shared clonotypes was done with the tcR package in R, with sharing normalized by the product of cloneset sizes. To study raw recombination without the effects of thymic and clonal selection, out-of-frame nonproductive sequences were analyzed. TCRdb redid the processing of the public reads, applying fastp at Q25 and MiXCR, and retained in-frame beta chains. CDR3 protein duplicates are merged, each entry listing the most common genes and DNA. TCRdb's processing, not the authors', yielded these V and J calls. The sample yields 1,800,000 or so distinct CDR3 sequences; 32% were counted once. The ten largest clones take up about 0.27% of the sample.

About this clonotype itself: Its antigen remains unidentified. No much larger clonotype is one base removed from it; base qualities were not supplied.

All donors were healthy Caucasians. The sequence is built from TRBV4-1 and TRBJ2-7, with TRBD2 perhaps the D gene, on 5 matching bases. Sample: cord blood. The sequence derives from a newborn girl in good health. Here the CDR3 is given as CASSPQESGPYNEQYF. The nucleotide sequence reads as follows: TGCGCCAGCAGCCCCCAAGAGAGCGGACCCTACAATGAGCAGTACTTC.